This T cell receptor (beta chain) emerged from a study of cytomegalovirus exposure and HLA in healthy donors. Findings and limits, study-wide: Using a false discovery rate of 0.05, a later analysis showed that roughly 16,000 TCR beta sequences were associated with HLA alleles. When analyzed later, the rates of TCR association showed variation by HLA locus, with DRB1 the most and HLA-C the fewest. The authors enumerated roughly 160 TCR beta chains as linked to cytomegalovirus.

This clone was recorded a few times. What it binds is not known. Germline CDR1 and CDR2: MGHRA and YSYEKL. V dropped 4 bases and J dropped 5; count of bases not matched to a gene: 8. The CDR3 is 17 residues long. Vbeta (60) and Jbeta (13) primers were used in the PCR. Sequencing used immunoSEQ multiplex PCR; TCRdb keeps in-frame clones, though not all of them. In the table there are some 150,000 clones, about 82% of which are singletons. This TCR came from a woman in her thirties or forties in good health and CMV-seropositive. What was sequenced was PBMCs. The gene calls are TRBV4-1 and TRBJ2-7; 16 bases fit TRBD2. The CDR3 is CASSRGTSGRAYHEQYF. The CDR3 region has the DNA TGCGCCAGCAGCCGCGGGACTAGCGGGAGGGCCTACCACGAGCAGTACTTC.